This T cell receptor (beta chain) derives from a study of T cells after yellow fever vaccination. Looking at the study overall: It was SMART-Seq v4 Ultra Low Input that prepared the fractions with low cell numbers.

Germline values: CDR1 SGHTA, CDR2 FQGNSA. The V segment lost 10 bases and the J segment 2 bases; nucleotides outside the gene matches: 6. CDR3 length: 14 residues. This clonotype was counted at least ten times. As yet, its antigen is unknown. Study-level points and caveats: Faster peaking, at day 5 versus 15, marked a secondary response that was weaker. Clones from primary vaccination mostly reappeared after the booster (96% CD4, approximately 86% CD8).

UMIs and a universal primer site were added when TCR cDNA was made by 5'RACE template switching. TCRdb called the 5' RACE reads again in MiXCR, with one record for every CDR3 protein. This sample has approximately 250,000 distinct CDR3 sequences, with about 5.2% found just once. The material was CD4+ T cells sorted from PBMCs, obtained on the day of the yellow fever booster vaccination. The chain is built from TRBV7-2 and TRBJ2-7, with 12 bases matching TRBD2. The sequence came from a man younger than 35 who received the YFV17D yellow fever vaccine. The CDR3 sequence: CATTLAGGPYEQYF. The CDR3 DNA is TGTGCCACAACTCTAGCGGGGGGGCCCTACGAGCAGTACTTC. Supplemented by reference TRBV7-2 and TRBJ2-7, the full variable domain reads GAGVSQSPSNKVTEKGKDVELRCDPISGHTALYWYRQSLGQGLEFLIYFQGNSAPDKSGLPSDRFSAERTGGSVSTLTIQRTQQEDSAVYLCATTLAGGPYEQYFGPGTRLTVT.